This T cell receptor (beta chain) was observed in a study of post-analysis software for immune sequencing data. Study details: Relapsing-remitting, secondary progressive and progressive-relapsing forms made up the multiple sclerosis disease courses. Whole-study findings and limits: People with multiple sclerosis had a significantly lower normalized Chao1 diversity than controls did. Among five TRBV segments more frequent in patients than controls were TRBV5-6, TRBV5-1 and TRBV20-1. Co-batched samples clustered tightly together by F measure.

Presence of unique molecular identifiers characterized the TCR beta cDNA libraries. Out of 1 to 10 million T cells, some 480,000 cDNA molecules were generated. TCRdb re-derived calls from the PCR reads in MiXCR, one entry per CDR3 protein. Of roughly 400,000 distinct CDR3 sequences listed, approximately 38% were seen once; the top ten hold under 9%. Only a few counts were recorded for this clonotype. The antigen is unknown. The germline V gene encodes CDR1 MDHEN and CDR2 SYDVKM. J was trimmed by 9 bases and V by 1 base; bases with no gene match: 9. The CDR3 contains 15 residues. The clonotype comes from a girl between 2 and 10 years old with multiple sclerosis. The J gene is TRBJ2-7, the V gene TRBV28; TRBD2 aligns across 10 bases. Sequenced input: blood. The CDR3 DNA reads as TGTGCCAGCAGTTTATCGGGGTCGACTAGCGGGTGGCAGTACTTC. Amino acid sequence: CASSLSGSTSGWQYF.